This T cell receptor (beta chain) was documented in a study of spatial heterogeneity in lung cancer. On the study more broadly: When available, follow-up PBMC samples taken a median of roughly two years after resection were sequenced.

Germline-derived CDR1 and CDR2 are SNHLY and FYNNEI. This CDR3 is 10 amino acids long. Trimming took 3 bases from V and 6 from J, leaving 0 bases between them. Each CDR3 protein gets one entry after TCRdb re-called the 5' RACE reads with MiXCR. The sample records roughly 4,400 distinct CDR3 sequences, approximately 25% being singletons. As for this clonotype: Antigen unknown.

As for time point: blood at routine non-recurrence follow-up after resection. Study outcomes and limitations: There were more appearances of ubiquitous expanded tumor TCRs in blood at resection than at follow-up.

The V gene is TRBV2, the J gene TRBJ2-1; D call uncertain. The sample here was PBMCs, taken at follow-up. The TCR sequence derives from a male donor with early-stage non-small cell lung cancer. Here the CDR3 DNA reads TGTGCCAGCAGTGACAATGAGCAGTTCTTC. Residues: CASSDNEQFF. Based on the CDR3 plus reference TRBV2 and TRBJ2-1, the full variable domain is EPEVTQTPSHQVTQMGQEVILRCVPISNHLYFYWYRQILGQKVEFLVSFYNNEISEKSEIFDDQFSVERPDGSNFTLKIRSTKLEDSAMYFCASSDNEQFFGPGTRLTVL.